This T cell receptor beta chain was captured in a study of blood T cells in healthy people across ages. Trimming removed 5 bases from V and 8 bases from J, with 12 bases in between. CDR3 length equals 13 residues. Germline-derived CDR1 and CDR2 are SGHTA and FQGNSA. This clonotype came up a few times. Alongside a J-beta primer mix, a sample-barcoded 5' primer served in a second PCR lasting about 6 to 12 cycles. MiXCR, applied by TCRdb to the 5' RACE reads, yields one record per CDR3 protein. The table lists fewer than 900,000 distinct CDR3 sequences, roughly 40% of them singletons. The J gene is TRBJ1-4, the V gene TRBV7-2; D possibly corresponds to TRBD1 (6 bases). The receptor was derived from a man aged 18-30 years in good health. Sequencing was performed on blood. As DNA, the CDR3 is TGTGCCAGCAGCACCCGGGACAACGAAAAACTGTTTTTT. The encoded protein is CASSTRDNEKLFF.